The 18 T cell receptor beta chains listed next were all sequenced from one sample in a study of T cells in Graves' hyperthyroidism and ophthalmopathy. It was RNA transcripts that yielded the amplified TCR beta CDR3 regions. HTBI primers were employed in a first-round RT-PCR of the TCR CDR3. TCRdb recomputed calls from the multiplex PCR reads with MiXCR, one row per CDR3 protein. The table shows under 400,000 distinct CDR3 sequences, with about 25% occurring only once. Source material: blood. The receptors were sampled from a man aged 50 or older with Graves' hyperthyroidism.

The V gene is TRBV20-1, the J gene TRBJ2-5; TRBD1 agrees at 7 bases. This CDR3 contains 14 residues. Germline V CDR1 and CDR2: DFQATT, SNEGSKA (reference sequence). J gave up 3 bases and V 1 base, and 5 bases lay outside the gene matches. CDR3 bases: TGCAGTGCTAGAGTTCTCACAGGGGAAGAGACCCAGTACTTC. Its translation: CSARVLTGEETQYF.

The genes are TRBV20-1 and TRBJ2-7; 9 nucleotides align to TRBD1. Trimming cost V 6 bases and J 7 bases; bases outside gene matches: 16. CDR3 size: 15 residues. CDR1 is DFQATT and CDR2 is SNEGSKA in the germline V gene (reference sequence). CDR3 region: CSAKGGDRAKGEQYF. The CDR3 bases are TGCAGTGCAAAGGGGGGGGACAGGGCAAAGGGGGAGCAGTACTTC.

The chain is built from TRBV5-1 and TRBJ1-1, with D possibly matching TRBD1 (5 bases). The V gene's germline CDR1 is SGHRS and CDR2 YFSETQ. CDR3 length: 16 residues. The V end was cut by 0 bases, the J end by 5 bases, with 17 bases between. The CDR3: CASSLAGWGDGTEAFF. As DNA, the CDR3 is TGCGCCAGCAGCTTGGCCGGGTGGGGCGACGGGACTGAAGCTTTCTTT.

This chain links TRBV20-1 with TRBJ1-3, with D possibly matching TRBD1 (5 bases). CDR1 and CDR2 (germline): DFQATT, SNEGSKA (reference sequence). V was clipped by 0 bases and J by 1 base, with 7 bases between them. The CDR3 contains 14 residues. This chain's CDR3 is CSARETVSGNTIYF. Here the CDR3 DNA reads TGCAGTGCTAGAGAGACAGTTTCTGGAAACACCATATATTTT.

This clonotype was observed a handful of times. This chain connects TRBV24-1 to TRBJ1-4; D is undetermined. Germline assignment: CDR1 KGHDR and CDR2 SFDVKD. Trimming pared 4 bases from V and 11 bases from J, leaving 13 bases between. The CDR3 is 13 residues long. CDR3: CATSERSTRKLFF. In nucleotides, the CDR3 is TGTGCCACCAGTGAAAGATCTACTCGCAAACTGTTTTTT.

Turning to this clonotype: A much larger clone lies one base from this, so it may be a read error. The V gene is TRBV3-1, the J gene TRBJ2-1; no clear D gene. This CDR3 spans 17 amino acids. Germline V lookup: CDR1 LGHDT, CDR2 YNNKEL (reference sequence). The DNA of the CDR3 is TGTGCCAGCAGCCAGTTAGGACCTACAAACCCCTACACTGAGCAGTTCTTC. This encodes CASSQLGPTNPYTEQFF.

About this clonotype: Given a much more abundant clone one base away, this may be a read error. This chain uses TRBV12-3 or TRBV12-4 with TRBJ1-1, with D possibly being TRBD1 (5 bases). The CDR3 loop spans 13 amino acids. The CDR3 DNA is TGTGCCACCAGTTTGGGGACCAACACTGAAGCTTTCTTT. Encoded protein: CATSLGTNTEAFF.

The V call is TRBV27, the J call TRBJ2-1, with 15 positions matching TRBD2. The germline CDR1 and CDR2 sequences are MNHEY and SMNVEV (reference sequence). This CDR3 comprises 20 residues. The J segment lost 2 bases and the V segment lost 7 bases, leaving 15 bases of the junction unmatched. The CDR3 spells CASTSTGIGLAGGPYNEQFF. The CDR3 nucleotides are TGTGCCAGCACCTCCACAGGGATAGGACTAGCGGGAGGGCCCTACAATGAGCAGTTCTTC.

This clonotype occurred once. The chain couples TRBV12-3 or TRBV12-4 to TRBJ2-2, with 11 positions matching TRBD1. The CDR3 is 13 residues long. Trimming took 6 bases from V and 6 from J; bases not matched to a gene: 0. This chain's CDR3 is CASRGQGAGELFF. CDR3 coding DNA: TGTGCCAGCAGGGGACAGGGGGCCGGGGAGCTGTTTTTT.

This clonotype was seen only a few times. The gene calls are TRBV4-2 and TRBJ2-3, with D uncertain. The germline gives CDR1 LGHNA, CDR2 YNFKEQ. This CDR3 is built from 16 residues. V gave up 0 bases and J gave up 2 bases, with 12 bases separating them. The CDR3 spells CASSQDWTGVTDTQYF. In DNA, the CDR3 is TGTGCCAGCAGCCAAGATTGGACGGGTGTCACAGATACGCAGTATTTT.

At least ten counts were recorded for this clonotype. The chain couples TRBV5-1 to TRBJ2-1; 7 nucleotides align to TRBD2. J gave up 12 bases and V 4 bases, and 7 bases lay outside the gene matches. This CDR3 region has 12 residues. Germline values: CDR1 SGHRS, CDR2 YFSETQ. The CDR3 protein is CASSTSGTGQFF. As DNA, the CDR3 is TGCGCCAGCAGCACAAGCGGGACGGGGCAGTTCTTC.

CDR3: CASSDRVGNVLTF. DNA for the CDR3: TGTGCCAGCAGTGACAGGGTCGGCAACGTCCTGACTTTC. The genes are TRBV25-1 and TRBJ2-6; perhaps TRBD1 as D (5 bases). V was shortened by 3 bases and J by 9 bases, with 9 bases between the two germline ends. In germline, CDR1 is MGHDK, CDR2 SYGVNS. The CDR3 is made up of 13 amino acids.

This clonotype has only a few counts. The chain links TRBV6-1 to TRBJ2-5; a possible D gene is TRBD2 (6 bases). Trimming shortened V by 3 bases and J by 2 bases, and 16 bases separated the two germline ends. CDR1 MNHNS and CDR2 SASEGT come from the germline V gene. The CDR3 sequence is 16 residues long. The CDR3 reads CASSEGLQRVQETQYF. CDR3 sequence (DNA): TGTGCCAGCAGTGAGGGCCTACAGCGGGTTCAAGAGACCCAGTACTTC.

CDR3 protein: CASIQRGESTDTQYF. DNA for the CDR3: TGTGCCAGCATCCAACGGGGGGAGAGCACAGATACGCAGTATTTT. This chain joins TRBV7-9 and TRBJ2-3; 7 nucleotides align to TRBD2. Germline loops: CDR1 SEHNR, CDR2 FQNEAQ (reference sequence). The CDR3 covers 15 residues. V lost 7 bases and J lost 0; bases outside the gene matches: 7.

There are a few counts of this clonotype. This CDR3 reads CASSQNILSYNEQFF. The CDR3 nucleotides are TGTGCCAGCAGCCAAAACATCCTATCCTACAATGAGCAGTTCTTC. The J gene is TRBJ2-1, the V gene TRBV14; D unresolved. The CDR3 runs 15 residues. CDR1 SGHDN and CDR2 FVKESK come from the germline V gene. Deletions cut 2 bases from V and 1 base from J, with 9 bases between.

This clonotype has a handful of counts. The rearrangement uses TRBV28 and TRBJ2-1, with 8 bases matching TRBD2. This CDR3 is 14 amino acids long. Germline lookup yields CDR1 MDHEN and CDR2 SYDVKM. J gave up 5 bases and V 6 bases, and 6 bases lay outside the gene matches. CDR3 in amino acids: CASRPGLANNEQFF. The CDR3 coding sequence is TGTGCCAGCAGGCCTGGACTAGCTAACAATGAGCAGTTCTTC.

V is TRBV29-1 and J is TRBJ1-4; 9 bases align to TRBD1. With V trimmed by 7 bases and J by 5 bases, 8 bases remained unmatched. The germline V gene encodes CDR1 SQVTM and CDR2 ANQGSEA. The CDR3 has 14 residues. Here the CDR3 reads CSARQDRGNEKLFF. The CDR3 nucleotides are TGCAGCGCTAGACAGGACAGGGGAAATGAAAAACTGTTTTTT. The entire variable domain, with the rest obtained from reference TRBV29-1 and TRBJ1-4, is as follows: SAVISQKPSRDICQRGTSLTIQCQVDSQVTMMFWYRQQPGQSLTLIATANQGSEATYESGFVIDKFPISRPNLTFSTLTVSNMSPEDSSIYLCSARQDRGNEKLFFGSGTQLSVL.

In nucleotides, the CDR3 is TGTGCCAGCAGTCCCTACAGCGGGCGCGGGGGTCTAGCTTTCTTT. This translates into CASSPYSGRGGLAFF. The rearrangement joins TRBV6-2 or TRBV6-3 to TRBJ1-1, with D possibly being TRBD1 (5 bases). Trimming pared 5 bases from V and 10 bases from J, leaving 23 bases between. Per the germline V gene, CDR1 is MNHEY and CDR2 is SVGEGT. The CDR3 runs to 15 residues.